Sequencing of this T cell receptor (beta chain) was carried out in a study of T cell responses to AZD1222 COVID-19 vaccine (dated by TCRdb to the early 2020s). Study-wide context: Because spike-specific TCR depth and breadth did not differ between the two schedules, AZD1222 recipients who got a second dose at roughly 4 weeks were pooled with those who got a second dose at roughly 12 weeks. Enrollment into the trials was organized by age into subgroups of 18-55, 56-69 and 70-plus years, and those subgroups contained approximately 150, 30 and 60 TCR-sequenced participants, respectively. TCR sequencing covered more than 230 trial participants: 207 given two doses of AZD1222 and 26 given two doses of MenACWY control vaccine.

Paper-wide results and their limitations: Nearly half of unique spike-specific TCRs reportedly recognized epitopes outside regions mutated in the B.1.351 and B.1.1.7 variants. Most participants were white British and females outnumbered males, and the authors suggested that clonal diversity may have been underestimated. Vaccine-associated CD4 TCRs spanned the whole spike protein, with dominant responses in regions 160-218 and 743-854. No day 14 peak-response samples were available, so repertoires were characterized only after the peak T cell response. In the small 56-69-year group, the increase in depth fell short of significance, most likely because of low power. Conclusions about previously exposed vaccinees were limited because only a handful of AZD1222 recipients were SARS-CoV-2 seropositive at baseline. Spike-specific TCR breadth and depth rose significantly after two AZD1222 doses compared with day 0 and with MenACWY recipients.

The germline ends are 16 bases apart after V is trimmed by 6 bases and J by 8 bases. According to the germline V gene (reference sequence), CDR1 reads MNHEY and CDR2 reads SMNVEV. The CDR3 starts with the cysteine, ends with the phenylalanine, and has 14 residues. The DNA shown is the 42-base CDR3, in frame from base 1. About this clone: This clone's antigen is unknown. Nothing much larger sits one base from this clone, and base qualities are not available.

The CDR3 regions of human TCRbeta chains were analyzed by immunosequencing. In the paper's pipeline: TCRs in the repertoires were matched against a reference library of SARS-CoV-2-specific TCRs that had been generated with the MIRA antigen-specificity platform. Breadth meant the fraction of unique TCRs that were SARS-CoV-2-associated, whereas depth meant the fraction of total T cells that were SARS-CoV-2-associated. Using the MIRA data, each spike-specific TCR was assigned both to the spike region to which the TCR was reactive and to a CD4 or CD8 class. Log10-transformed breadth and depth values were compared by one-way ANOVA with Sidak's multiple comparisons tests. In its TCRdb copy, this immuneACCESS table keeps in-frame sequences only and misses some clones. Where compared with another copy, unresolved V genes explain less than half of these, and the others have no known cause. V, J and clone size are taken as reported in that table, and D and trimming were inferred from the DNA itself. In all, the sample holds about 92,000 clones, and about nine tenths of those were seen once. The ten largest clonotypes hold roughly a tenth of the sample.

The sample's time point, from its label and the paper: baseline before first vaccination. The vaccinee samples were drawn from two UK trials, COV001 and COV002, one of which was a single-blind randomized controlled phase 2/3 trial testing AZD1222 (ChAdOx1 nCoV-19) in healthy adults. For TCRbeta chain sequencing, PBMC samples were collected from trial participants at day 0 and at day 28 after the second dose. Sequences were derived from peripheral blood, sampled on day 0 of AZD1222 vaccination. The chain couples TRBV27 to TRBJ1-4, with no D gene named confidently. The TCR sequence derives from an adult in good health. The bases read TGTGCCAGCAGCCTCGATAGGAGTAGAGAAAAACTGTTTTTT. This translates into CASSLDRSREKLFF.